Listed below are T cell receptor beta chains from one sample, sequenced in a study of tumor and adjacent non-tumor tissue in lung cancer. TCRdb itself ran the multiplex PCR reads through MiXCR, one entry per CDR3 protein. The sample holds around 82,000 distinct CDR3 sequences, approximately 80% seen once. The sample comprised distant non-tumor lung tissue. The receptors derive from a man in his sixties with non-small cell lung cancer. The CDR3 runs from the conserved cysteine through the conserved F or W. The D gene is left open where the match is weak. The listing skips clone size in some rows; elsewhere it reads once, few, many or a size class.

J,size,D,V,DNA,CDR3
TRBJ2-5,NA,TRBD2,TRBV19,TGTGCCGGTAGTCTACTAGCGGGAGGGTTAGTGACCCAGTACTTC,CAGSLLAGGLVTQYF
TRBJ2-7,once,NA,TRBV11-2,TGTGTCAGCCCCCGGGACACTGACTACGAGCAGTACTTC,CVSPRDTDYEQYF
TRBJ1-1,NA,NA,TRBV5-4,TGTGCCACCAGACCACCGGGGTCGGCGGGGACTGAAGCTTTCTTT,CATRPPGSAGTEAFF
TRBJ2-7,NA,TRBD1,TRBV29-1,TGCAGCGTTCAAACCCGGACAGGGGGTGGAGAAGACGGGCATTACTTC,CSVQTRTGGGEDGHYF
TRBJ2-1,NA,TRBD1,TRBV10-2,TGCACCACCCGGACAGGGGAGATATTAATGGATGAGCAGTTCTTC,CTTRTGEILMDEQFF
TRBJ1-4,NA,NA,TRBV29-1,TGTAGCGTTGCAACGGACCTGTTTTTT,CSVATDLFF
TRBJ2-4,NA,NA,TRBV20-1,TGCAGTGTTAGAGCCGTCGACCGGGCCCTACAGGTGGACAAATACATTCAGTACTTC,CSVRAVDRALQVDKYIQYF
TRBJ2-1,once,NA,TRBV20-1,TGCAGTGCCATTAGCGTGAGGGGACGTGAACAGTTCTTC,CSAISVRGREQFF
TRBJ2-6,NA,NA,TRBV4-3,TGCGCCAGCGGCCAAGAGGTGGTGTCTGGGGTCAACGTCCTGACTTTC,CASGQEVVSGVNVLTF
TRBJ2-2,once,NA,TRBV5-4,TGTGCCAGCAGCTTGGTGGCGATGAACACCGGGGAGCTGTTTTTT,CASSLVAMNTGELFF
TRBJ2-1,NA,NA,TRBV20-1,TGCAATGCTAAGTTGTCTAGTGGTGCCTACAATGAGCAGTTCTTC,CNAKLSSGAYNEQFF
TRBJ2-1,NA,NA,TRBV5-6,TGTGCCAGCAGCTTGGCCGCAAGAAGGCAGTTCTTC,CASSLAARRQFF